This T cell receptor (beta chain) was recovered during a study of identical twins. Study findings and constraints: An excess of low generation probability was shown by twin-shared out-of-frame alpha sequences.

As for this clonotype: Its antigen is undetermined.

Germline CDR1 is LGHNA and CDR2 is YNFKEQ. The V and J ends lost 0 bases and 5 bases, in that order; junction bases with no gene match: 2. CDR3 length: 15 residues. One entry per CDR3 protein results from TCRdb running MiXCR on the 5' RACE reads. The sample has about 240,000 distinct CDR3 sequences; about 10% are singletons. V and J are TRBV4-2 and TRBJ2-2, with 8 bases lining up with TRBD1. Sample: memory T cells sorted from blood. The receptor was isolated from a man aged 45 to 65 in good health. CDR3 bases: TGTGCCAGCAGCCAAGACAGGGGGCAAACCGGGGAGCTGTTTTTT. It encodes CASSQDRGQTGELFF.